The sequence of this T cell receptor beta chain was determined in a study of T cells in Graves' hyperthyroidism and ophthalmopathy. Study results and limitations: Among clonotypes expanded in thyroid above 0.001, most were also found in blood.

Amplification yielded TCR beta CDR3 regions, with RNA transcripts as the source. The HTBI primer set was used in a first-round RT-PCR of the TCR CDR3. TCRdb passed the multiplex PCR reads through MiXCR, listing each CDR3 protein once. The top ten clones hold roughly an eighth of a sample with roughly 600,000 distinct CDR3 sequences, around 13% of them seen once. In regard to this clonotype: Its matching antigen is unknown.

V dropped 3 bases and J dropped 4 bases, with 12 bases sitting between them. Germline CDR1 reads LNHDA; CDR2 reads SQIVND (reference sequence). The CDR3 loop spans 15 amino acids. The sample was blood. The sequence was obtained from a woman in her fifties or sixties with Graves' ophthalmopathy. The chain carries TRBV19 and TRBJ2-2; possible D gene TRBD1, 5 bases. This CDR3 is CASSIGRVGTGELFF. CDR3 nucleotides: TGTGCCAGTAGTATCGGCAGGGTCGGCACCGGGGAGCTGTTTTTT.